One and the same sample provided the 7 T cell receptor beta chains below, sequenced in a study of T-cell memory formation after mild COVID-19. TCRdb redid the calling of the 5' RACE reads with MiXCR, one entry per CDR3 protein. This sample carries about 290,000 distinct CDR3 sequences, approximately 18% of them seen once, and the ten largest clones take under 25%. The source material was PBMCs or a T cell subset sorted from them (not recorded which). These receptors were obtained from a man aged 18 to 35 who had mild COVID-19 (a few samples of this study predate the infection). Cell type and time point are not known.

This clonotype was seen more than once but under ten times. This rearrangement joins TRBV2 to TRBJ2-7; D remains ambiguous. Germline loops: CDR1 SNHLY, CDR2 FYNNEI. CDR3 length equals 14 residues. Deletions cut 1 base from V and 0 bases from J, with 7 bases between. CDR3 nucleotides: TGTGCCAGCAGTGAAGAGGCAGGCTCCTACGAGCAGTACTTC. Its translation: CASSEEAGSYEQYF. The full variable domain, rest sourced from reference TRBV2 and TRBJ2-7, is EPEVTQTPSHQVTQMGQEVILRCVPISNHLYFYWYRQILGQKVEFLVSFYNNEISEKSEIFDDQFSVERPDGSNFTLKIRSTKLEDSAMYFCASSEEAGSYEQYFGPGTRLTVT.

The CDR3 bases are TGTGCCAGCAGTAAAGACAGCGGGTATCAGCCCCAGCATTTT. Translated, it gives CASSKDSGYQPQHF. The rearrangement joins TRBV2 to TRBJ1-5; possible D gene TRBD1, 5 bases. The CDR3 totals 14 residues. Looked up from germline, CDR1 is SNHLY and CDR2 is FYNNEI. The V end was cut by 5 bases, the J end by 5 bases, with 13 bases between.

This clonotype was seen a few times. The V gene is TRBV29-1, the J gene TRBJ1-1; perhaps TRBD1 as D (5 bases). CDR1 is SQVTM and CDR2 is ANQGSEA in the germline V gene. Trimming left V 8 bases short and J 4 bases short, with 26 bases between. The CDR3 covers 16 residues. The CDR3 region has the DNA TGCAGCACCCGCCGGGTCGTCGGGGTCGGGGGCACTGAAGCTTTCTTT. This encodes CSTRRVVGVGGTEAFF.

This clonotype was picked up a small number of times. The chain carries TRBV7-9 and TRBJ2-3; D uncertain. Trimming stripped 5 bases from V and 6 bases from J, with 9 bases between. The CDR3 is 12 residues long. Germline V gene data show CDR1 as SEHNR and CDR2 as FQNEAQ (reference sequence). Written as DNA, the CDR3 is TGTGCCAGCAGCGAAGACATTGATACGCAGTATTTT. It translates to CASSEDIDTQYF.

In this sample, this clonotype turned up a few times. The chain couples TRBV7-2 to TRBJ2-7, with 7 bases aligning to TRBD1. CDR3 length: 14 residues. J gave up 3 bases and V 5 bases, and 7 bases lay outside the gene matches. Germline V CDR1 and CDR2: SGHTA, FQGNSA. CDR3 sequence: CASSPRRDSYEQYF. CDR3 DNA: TGTGCCAGCAGCCCCCGAAGGGACAGCTACGAGCAGTACTTC.

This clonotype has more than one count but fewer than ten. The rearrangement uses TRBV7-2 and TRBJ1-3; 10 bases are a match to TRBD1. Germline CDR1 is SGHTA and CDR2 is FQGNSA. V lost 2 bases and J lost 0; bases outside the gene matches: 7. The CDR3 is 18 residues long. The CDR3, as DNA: TGTGCCAGCAGCTTATTGGGGACAGGGGCCATCTCTGGAAACACCATATATTTT. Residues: CASSLLGTGAISGNTIYF.

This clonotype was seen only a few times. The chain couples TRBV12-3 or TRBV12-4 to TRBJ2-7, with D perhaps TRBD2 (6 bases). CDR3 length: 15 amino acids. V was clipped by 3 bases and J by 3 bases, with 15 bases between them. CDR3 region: CASSFGGGSFYEQYF. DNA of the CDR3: TGTGCCAGCAGTTTTGGGGGAGGCTCCTTCTACGAGCAGTACTTC.